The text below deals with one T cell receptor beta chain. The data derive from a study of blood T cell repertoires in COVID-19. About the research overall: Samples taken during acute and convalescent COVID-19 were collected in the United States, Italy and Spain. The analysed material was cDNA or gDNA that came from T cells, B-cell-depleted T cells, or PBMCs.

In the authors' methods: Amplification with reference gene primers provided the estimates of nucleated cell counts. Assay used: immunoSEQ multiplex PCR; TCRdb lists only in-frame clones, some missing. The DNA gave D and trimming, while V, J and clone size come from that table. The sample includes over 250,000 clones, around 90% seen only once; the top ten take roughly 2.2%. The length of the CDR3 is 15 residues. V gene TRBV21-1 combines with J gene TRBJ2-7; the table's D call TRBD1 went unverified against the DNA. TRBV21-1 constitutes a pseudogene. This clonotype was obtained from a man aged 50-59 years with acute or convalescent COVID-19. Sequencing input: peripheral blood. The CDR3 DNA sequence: TGTGCCAGCAGCCTCCGGGACAGGGGCTCCTACGAGCAGTACTTC. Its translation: CASSLRDRGSYEQYF.